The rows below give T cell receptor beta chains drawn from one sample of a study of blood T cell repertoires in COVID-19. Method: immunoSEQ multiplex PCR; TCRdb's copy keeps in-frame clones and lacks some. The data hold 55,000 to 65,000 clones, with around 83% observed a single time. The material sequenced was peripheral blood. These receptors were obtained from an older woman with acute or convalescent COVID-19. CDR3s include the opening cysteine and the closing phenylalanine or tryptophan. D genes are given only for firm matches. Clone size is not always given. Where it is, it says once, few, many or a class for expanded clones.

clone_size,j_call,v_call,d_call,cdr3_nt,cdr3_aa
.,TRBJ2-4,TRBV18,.,TGTGCCAGCTCACCGGGCAGAGAACTAGCCAAAAACATTCAGTACTTC,CASSPGRELAKNIQYF
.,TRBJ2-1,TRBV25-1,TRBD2,TGTGCCAGCAGAAGCGGGGGGGCCCGCGTTGAGCAGTTCTTC,CASRSGGARVEQFF
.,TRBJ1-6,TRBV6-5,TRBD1,TGTGCCAGCAAGGGGGCTGATAATTCACCCCTCCACTTT,CASKGADNSPLHF
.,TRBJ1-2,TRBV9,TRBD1,TGTGCCAGCAGCCCGACCCCAATGACAGGGAACTATGGCTACACCTTC,CASSPTPMTGNYGYTF
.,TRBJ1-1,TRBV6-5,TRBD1,TGTGCCAGCAATCAGGGGGCGCAAACTGAAGCTTTCTTT,CASNQGAQTEAFF
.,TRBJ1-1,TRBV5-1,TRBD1,TGCGCCAGCAGCAATGAAAGGACAGGGGGAACTGAAGCTTTCTTT,CASSNERTGGTEAFF
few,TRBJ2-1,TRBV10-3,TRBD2,TGTGCCCTTGGGTCGGGGGGCAATGAGCAGTTCTTC,CALGSGGNEQFF
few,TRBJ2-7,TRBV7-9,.,TGTGCCAGCAGCTTTACCTACGAGCAGTACTTC,CASSFTYEQYF
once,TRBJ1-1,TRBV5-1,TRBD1,TGCGCCAGCAGCCCCAGGACAGGGGCGAACACTGAAGCTTTCTTT,CASSPRTGANTEAFF
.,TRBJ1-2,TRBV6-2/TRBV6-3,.,TGTGCCAGCAGTCCCCCTGGGGGGGCTATCTATGGCTACACCTTC,CASSPPGGAIYGYTF
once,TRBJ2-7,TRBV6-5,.,TGTGCCAGCAGGGGGGGAAATATCTACGAGCAGTACTTC,CASRGGNIYEQYF
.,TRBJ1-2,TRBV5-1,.,TGCGCCAGCAGCGAGGGCCTATATGGCTACACCTTC,CASSEGLYGYTF
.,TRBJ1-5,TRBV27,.,TGTGCCAGCAGGGGGGCAGGGTGGGCCAATCAGCCCCAGCATTTT,CASRGAGWANQPQHF
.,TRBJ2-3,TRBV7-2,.,TGTGCCAGCAGCTTAGCTCTTCCCACAGATACGCAGTATTTT,CASSLALPTDTQYF
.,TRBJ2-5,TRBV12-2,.,TGTGCAAGTCGCGTTTCGCTGGAGGCGTACCAAGAGACCCAGTACTTC,CASRVSLEAYQETQYF
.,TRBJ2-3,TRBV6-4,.,TGTGCCAGCAGTGACGGTACAGGGTCAAATACGCAGTATTTT,CASSDGTGSNTQYF
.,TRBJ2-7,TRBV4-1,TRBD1,TGCGCCAGCAGCCAACCATACACAGGGGCCGAGCAGTACTTC,CASSQPYTGAEQYF
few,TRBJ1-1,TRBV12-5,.,TGTGCTAGTGGTTTGGTAATAGAGAACACTGAAGCTTTCTTT,CASGLVIENTEAFF
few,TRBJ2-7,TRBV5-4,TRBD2,TGTGCCAGCAGCGTCCGCGGGGGGGCTAACTACGAGCAGTACTTC,CASSVRGGANYEQYF